This TCR beta chain is drawn from a study of T cell responses to AZD1222 COVID-19 vaccine. This CDR3 comprises 16 residues. Losses at the gene ends were 7 bases for V and 7 bases for J; bases not matched to a gene: 11. Per germline, CDR1 MDHEN and CDR2 SYDVKM. Some clones are missing from TCRdb's copy, which holds only in-frame ones; the method was immunoSEQ multiplex PCR. This repertoire shows around 140,000 clones, just under 95% found once; its top ten account for roughly 12%. Material: peripheral blood, obtained after recovery from COVID-19. V gene TRBV28 combines with J gene TRBJ2-7; the match to TRBD2 covers 15 bases. This receptor was obtained from an adult who had recovered from COVID-19. The CDR3 DNA is TGTGCCAGCAACGAGGGACTAGCGGGAGGCTCTGGAGAGCAGTACTTC. It codes for CASNEGLAGGSGEQYF.